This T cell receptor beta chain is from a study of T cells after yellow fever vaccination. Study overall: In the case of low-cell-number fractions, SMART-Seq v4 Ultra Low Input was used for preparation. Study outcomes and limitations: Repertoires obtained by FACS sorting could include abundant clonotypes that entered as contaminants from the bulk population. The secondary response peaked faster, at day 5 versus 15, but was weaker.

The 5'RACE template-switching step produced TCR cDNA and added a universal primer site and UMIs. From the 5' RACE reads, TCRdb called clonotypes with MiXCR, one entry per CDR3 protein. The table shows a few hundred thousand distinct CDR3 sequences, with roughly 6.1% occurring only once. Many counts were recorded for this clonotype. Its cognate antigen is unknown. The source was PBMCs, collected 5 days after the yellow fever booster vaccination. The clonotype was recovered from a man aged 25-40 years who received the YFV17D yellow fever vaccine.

DNA of the CDR3: TGTGCCAGCAGTTTGGACAACAACTATGGCTACACCTTC. This encodes CASSLDNNYGYTF. This sequence joins TRBV7-8 and TRBJ1-2; D possibly corresponds to TRBD1 (5 bases). The length of the CDR3 is 13 residues. Germline CDR1 is SGHVS and CDR2 is FQNEAQ. The V end lost 6 bases, the J end lost 2 bases, and 10 bases lay between the germline ends.